Presented here are 18 T cell receptor beta chains from one specimen sequenced in a study of human T cells and chemical hapten exposure. TCRdb ran MiXCR on the RACE reads and lists one entry per CDR3 protein. The data contain under 200,000 distinct CDR3 sequences, around 30% of them seen just once; the ten biggest clones take up 2.1%. Time point meaning: patch test 3, about 24 weeks after DPC sensitization. Treatment noted: therapeutic diphenylcyclopropenone sensitization with weekly scalp DPC. The starting material was whole blood, obtained in connection with sensitization to the hapten diphenylcyclopropenone (DPC). The receptors here all came from a young woman with alopecia areata. Some clones in this sample may be carry-over from other donors' samples.

The chain couples TRBV9 to TRBJ2-1, with 9 nucleotides matching TRBD2. Germline V lookup: CDR1 SGDLS, CDR2 YYNGEE. Trimming cost V 4 bases and J 0 bases; bases outside gene matches: 8. The CDR3 is 17 amino acids. The CDR3 sequence: CASSSRLAESSYNEQFF. The CDR3 nucleotides are TGTGCCAGCAGCTCCCGACTAGCGGAGAGCTCCTACAATGAGCAGTTCTTC.

There are a few counts of this clonotype. Here the CDR3 DNA reads TGTGCCAGCAGTCCCTTCCGGGACACTTTGAGGGAGCAGTACTTC. It codes for CASSPFRDTLREQYF. The rearrangement links TRBV14 to TRBJ2-7; tentative D call: TRBD1 (6 bases). V lost 6 bases and J lost 7, with 22 bases in between. Germline V lookup: CDR1 SGHDN, CDR2 FVKESK. The CDR3 covers 15 residues. Filled out from reference TRBV14 and TRBJ2-7, the complete variable domain reads EAGVTQFPSHSVIEKGQTVTLRCDPISGHDNLYWYRRVMGKEIKFLLHFVKESKQDESGMPNNRFLAERTGGTYSTLKVQPAELEDSGVYFCASSPFRDTLREQYFGPGTRLTVT.

This clonotype was seen a handful of times. V usage is TRBV6-6 and J usage is TRBJ1-2; D unresolved. Germline CDR1 reads MNHNY; CDR2 reads SVGAGI (reference sequence). This CDR3 is 15 amino acids long. Deletions cut 8 bases from V and 1 base from J, with 17 bases between. The CDR3 bases are TGTGCCAGCGCGAGCCGGGCCGGGGATAACTATGGCTACACCTTC. Amino acids: CASASRAGDNYGYTF.

V gene TRBV11-3 combines with J gene TRBJ2-3; possible D gene TRBD1, 5 bases. Germline CDR1 is SGHNT and CDR2 is YENEEA. The germline V and J ends were trimmed by 4 bases and 2 bases, with 16 bases remaining between them. There are 16 residues in the CDR3. The CDR3 DNA is TGTGCCAGCAGCTCCGACCCCCAGGGTTACACAGATACGCAGTATTTT. Translating gives CASSSDPQGYTDTQYF.

V and J are TRBV7-9 and TRBJ2-3, with TRBD1 identical over 10 bases. CDR1 and CDR2 (germline): SEHNR, FQNEAQ (reference sequence). The CDR3 contains 15 residues. V lost 8 bases, J lost 5 bases, and 10 bases stayed unmatched. The CDR3, as DNA: TGTGCCAGCTGTACCCACCGGGACAGGGGAGATACGCAGTATTTT. Its protein is CASCTHRDRGDTQYF.

This clonotype was found a few times. V is TRBV27 and J is TRBJ2-1; TRBD2 aligns across 13 bases. The CDR3 length is 17 residues. The germline gives CDR1 MNHEY, CDR2 SMNVEV (reference sequence). After removal of 3 bases from V and 8 bases from J, the junction contained 10 bases not matched to a gene. The CDR3 sequence is CASSFRSGTSGTYEQFF. Here the CDR3 DNA reads TGTGCCAGCAGTTTTCGAAGCGGGACTAGCGGGACCTATGAGCAGTTCTTC.

This clonotype was seen a handful of times. This sequence joins TRBV7-2 and TRBJ1-2; D remains unclear. Germline CDR1 and CDR2: SGHTA and FQGNSA. Trimming pared 1 base from V and 8 bases from J, leaving 14 bases between. The CDR3 sequence is 14 residues long. The CDR3 nucleotides read TGTGCCAGCAGCTTAGGTATCTCAGTTCAGGGCTACACCTTC. Amino acid sequence: CASSLGISVQGYTF.

The chain links TRBV7-2 to TRBJ2-5, with TRBD1 as a possible D gene (6 bases). The germline gives CDR1 SGHTA, CDR2 FQGNSA. Trimming removed 5 bases from V and 2 bases from J, with 9 bases in between. The CDR3 sequence is 13 residues long. The CDR3 DNA reads as TGTGCCAGCAGCAGGGACACACAAGAGACCCAGTACTTC. Its translation is CASSRDTQETQYF. Supplemented by reference TRBV7-2 and TRBJ2-5, the full variable domain reads GAGVSQSPSNKVTEKGKDVELRCDPISGHTALYWYRQSLGQGLEFLIYFQGNSAPDKSGLPSDRFSAERTGGSVSTLTIQRTQQEDSAVYLCASSRDTQETQYFGPGTRLLVL.

This clonotype appeared a few times. V usage is TRBV4-1 and J usage is TRBJ1-5; D unresolved. Looked up from germline, CDR1 is MGHRA and CDR2 is YSYEKL. V lost 1 base and J 2 bases, leaving 15 bases between the germline ends. This CDR3 has 17 amino acids. In DNA, the CDR3 is TGCGCCAGCAGCCAAGTTTCCGGGTGGGGTGGCAATCAGCCCCAGCATTTT. This translates into CASSQVSGWGGNQPQHF.

The V and J genes are TRBV30 and TRBJ1-2; possible D gene TRBD1, 6 bases. Germline assignment: CDR1 GTSNPN and CDR2 SVGIG (reference sequence). Trimming left V 4 bases short and J 4 bases short, with 19 bases between. CDR3 length equals 15 residues. Written as DNA, the CDR3 is TGTGCCTGGATGGAAGGGCGGAGGGGGGGCTATGGCTACACCTTC. It yields the protein CAWMEGRRGGYGYTF.

The chain combines TRBV19 with TRBJ2-1; D unclear. This CDR3 is 13 amino acids long. From germline, CDR1 is LNHDA and CDR2 SQIVND (reference sequence). Trimming pared 10 bases from V and 4 bases from J, leaving 14 bases between. The CDR3 sequence: CATSVGSYNEQFF. CDR3 nucleotide sequence: TGTGCCACCTCAGTGGGTTCTTACAATGAGCAGTTCTTC.

CDR3 nucleotide sequence: TGCAGTGCTGCGCGTCGGGACAGGGTTAACTATGGCTACACCTTC. As protein: CSAARRDRVNYGYTF. V usage is TRBV20-1 and J usage is TRBJ1-2, with 9 bases lining up with TRBD1. V lost 5 bases, J lost 1 base, and 8 bases stayed unmatched. CDR3 length: 15 residues. Germline lookup yields CDR1 DFQATT and CDR2 SNEGSKA (reference sequence).

The chain recombines TRBV12-3 or TRBV12-4 with TRBJ1-5; D is undetermined. Trimming removed 3 bases from V and 4 bases from J, with 7 bases in between. The length of the CDR3 is 13 residues. The CDR3 DNA reads TGTGCCAGCAGTTTGGAGGAAAATCAGCCCCAGCATTTT. Its protein is CASSLEENQPQHF.

V usage is TRBV6-1 and J usage is TRBJ1-4, with TRBD1 matching 8 bases. V dropped 2 bases and J dropped 0; count of bases not matched to a gene: 8. Per the germline V gene, CDR1 is MNHNS and CDR2 is SASEGT. The CDR3 consists of 18 residues. The CDR3 DNA reads as TGTGCCAGCAGTGAATTGGGGACAGGATTTGCAACTAATGAAAAACTGTTTTTT. This gives the protein CASSELGTGFATNEKLFF.

This clonotype came up a few times. The chain carries TRBV20-1 and TRBJ1-5; 7 bases line up with TRBD1. Trimming cost V 1 base and J 1 base; bases outside gene matches: 4. This CDR3 is 15 amino acids long. Germline V gene data show CDR1 as DFQATT and CDR2 as SNEGSKA (reference sequence). This chain's CDR3 is CSARVPTGSNQPQHF. For the CDR3, the DNA is TGCAGTGCTAGAGTCCCGACAGGGAGCAATCAGCCCCAGCATTTT.

This clonotype was counted at least ten times. The rearrangement joins TRBV24-1 to TRBJ1-2, with D unclear. V was trimmed by 4 bases and J by 4 bases, leaving 6 bases between them. The CDR3 is made up of 12 amino acids. Germline lookup yields CDR1 KGHDR and CDR2 SFDVKD. The CDR3 nucleotides are TGTGCCACCAGTGACAAGATCTATGGCTACACCTTC. Amino acids: CATSDKIYGYTF.

The CDR3 region has the DNA TGCGCCAGCGCCACTACGGGCTACAATGAGCAGTTCTTC. This gives the protein CASATTGYNEQFF. V and J are TRBV4-3 and TRBJ2-1; D is ambiguous. This CDR3 comprises 13 residues. Trimming cost V 8 bases and J 3 bases, with 11 bases left between them. Germline values: CDR1 LGHNA, CDR2 YSLEER.

In this sample, this clonotype turned up a few times. The V and J genes are TRBV29-1 and TRBJ1-4; D not resolved. CDR3 length: 11 amino acids. With 6 bases removed from V and 5 bases from J, the gap between germline ends came to 7 bases. CDR1 and CDR2 (germline): SQVTM, ANQGSEA. CDR3 loop: CSVGSNEKLFF. Written as DNA, the CDR3 is TGCAGCGTGGGTTCGAATGAAAAACTGTTTTTT.